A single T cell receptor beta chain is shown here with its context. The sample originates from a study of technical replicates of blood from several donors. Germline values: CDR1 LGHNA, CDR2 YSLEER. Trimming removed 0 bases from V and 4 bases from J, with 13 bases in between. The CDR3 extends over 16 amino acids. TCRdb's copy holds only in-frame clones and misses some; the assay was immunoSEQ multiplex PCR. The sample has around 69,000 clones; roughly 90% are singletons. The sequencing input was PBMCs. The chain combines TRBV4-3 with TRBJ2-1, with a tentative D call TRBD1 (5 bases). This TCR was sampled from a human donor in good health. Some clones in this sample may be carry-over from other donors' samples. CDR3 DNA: TGCGCCAGCAGCCAAGAGGGGCATGTAAGTTACAATGAGCAGTTCTTC. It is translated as CASSQEGHVSYNEQFF.